Sequencing of this T cell receptor beta chain was carried out in a study of blood T cell repertoires in COVID-19. Overall study: Nucleic acid was either cDNA or gDNA, and it came from T cells, B-cell-depleted T cells, or PBMCs.

Authors' data handling: Amplified reference gene primers provided the basis for estimating nucleated cell counts. Libraries were prepared by immunoSEQ multiplex PCR; TCRdb keeps only in-frame clonotypes and omits some of them. V and J calls and clone size follow that table, whereas D and trimming were derived from the DNA. The top ten hold around 2.3% of the sample, which has about 89,000 clones, around 90% seen once. Germline trimming cut 1 base from V and 4 bases from J; bases unmatched to any gene: 2. The CDR3 spans 14 residues. Germline lookup yields CDR1 SEHNR and CDR2 FQNEAQ (reference sequence).

The sequence derives from a human donor with active COVID-19. The donor label of this sample is uncertain. Sequences were obtained from peripheral blood. This chain connects TRBV7-9 to TRBJ2-7; 9 nucleotides line up with TRBD2. CDR3 amino acids: CASSLGTSEYEQYF. CDR3 coding DNA: TGTGCCAGCAGCTTAGGGACTAGCGAATACGAGCAGTACTTC. Full variable domain (missing parts from reference TRBV7-9 and TRBJ2-7): DTGVSQNPRHKITKRGQNVTFRCDPISEHNRLYWYRQTLGQGPEFLTYFQNEAQLEKSRLLSDRFSAERPKGSFSTLEIQRTEQGDSAMYLCASSLGTSEYEQYFGPGTRLTVT.